This is a list of T cell receptor beta chains from one sample in a study of blood T cell repertoires in COVID-19. Assay: immunoSEQ multiplex PCR; the TCRdb copy retains only in-frame clones and omits some. The sample includes 30,000 to 40,000 clones, approximately 82% of them seen just once. The specimen was peripheral blood. All receptors come from a man older than 75 with active or convalescent COVID-19. Each CDR3 is given with its conserved first and last residue. Fields, in order: D gene, V gene, clone size, J gene, CDR3 DNA, CDR3 protein. D genes are given only for firm matches. For some rows the clone size is stated as once, few or many, or as a class when expanded; others skip it.

NA	TRBV5-1	NA	TRBJ2-5	TGCGCCAGCAGCTTGGAACCTGGAGGGCAAGAGACCCAGTACTTC	CASSLEPGGQETQYF
NA	TRBV25-1	few	TRBJ1-2	TGTGCCAGCAGTGAATCCGGGTACTATGGCTACACCTTC	CASSESGYYGYTF
TRBD2	TRBV29-1	NA	TRBJ2-3	TGCAGCGTTGTTGTCGCTAGCGGGAGATCCACAGATACGCAGTATTTT	CSVVVASGRSTDTQYF
NA	TRBV7-8	NA	TRBJ2-3	TGTGCCAGCAGCAGACAGGATACGCAGTATTTT	CASSRQDTQYF
TRBD2	TRBV2	few	TRBJ2-5	TGTGCCAGCATTGTCGCGGGAGGGGCTCAAGAGACCCAGTACTTC	CASIVAGGAQETQYF
NA	TRBV4-3	NA	TRBJ2-7	TGCGCCAGCAGCTTCGACAGCTACGAGCAGTACTTC	CASSFDSYEQYF
NA	TRBV5-6	NA	TRBJ1-3	TGTGCCAGCAGCTTGGGGGGACATTACTCTGGAAACACCATATATTTT	CASSLGGHYSGNTIYF
NA	TRBV6-6	few	TRBJ1-1	TGTGCCAGCAGACCACAGGGTTCTTGGACTGAAGCTTTCTTT	CASRPQGSWTEAFF
TRBD1	TRBV24-1	NA	TRBJ2-5	TGTGCCACCAGTCAAACAGGGGGACTCCAAGAGACCCAGTACTTC	CATSQTGGLQETQYF
TRBD2	TRBV9	NA	TRBJ2-2	TGTGCCAGCAGCGGACTAGCGGGAACCACCGGGGAGCTGTTTTTT	CASSGLAGTTGELFF
NA	TRBV4-2	once	TRBJ2-2	TGTGCCAGCAGCCCCCCGGGACTCCTAGGGGCCGAGCTGTTTTTT	CASSPPGLLGAELFF
TRBD2	TRBV7-2	NA	TRBJ2-5	TGTGCCAGCAGCTTACGGACTAGCGGACCATCTCGCCAGGAGACCCAGTACTTC	CASSLRTSGPSRQETQYF
NA	TRBV27	NA	TRBJ2-1	TGTGCCAGCAGTTTGGGAGGCTGGTGGAGTGAGCAGTTCTTC	CASSLGGWWSEQFF
NA	TRBV7-2	few	TRBJ1-2	TGTGCCAGCAGCTTCCCGAACTATGGCTACACCTTC	CASSFPNYGYTF
TRBD2	TRBV6-5	NA	TRBJ2-7	TGTGCCAGCAGCCTCGGTTCGGGAGGGGGTTACGAGCAGTACTTC	CASSLGSGGGYEQYF
NA	TRBV7-2	NA	TRBJ2-2	TGTGCCAGCAGCTTTTCGTTCTCCGGGGAGCTGTTTTTT	CASSFSFSGELFF
TRBD2	TRBV28	few	TRBJ2-7	TGTGCCAGCAGGGCGGGAGACTACGAGCAGTACTTC	CASRAGDYEQYF
TRBD1	TRBV3-1/TRBV3-2	few	TRBJ2-5	TGTGCCAGCAGCGCACCCGGGACAGGGGGCTGGGAGACCCAGTACTTC	CASSAPGTGGWETQYF
NA	TRBV29-1	NA	TRBJ1-2	TGCAGCGTTGAAAGGGGGAACTATGGCTACACCTTC	CSVERGNYGYTF
TRBD2	TRBV19	few	TRBJ2-3	TGTGCCAGTAGTATACTAGCGGGAGGAAACACAGATACGCAGTATTTT	CASSILAGGNTDTQYF
NA	TRBV4-1	NA	TRBJ2-3	TGCGCCAGCAGCCAGGTCAGTCCGGGGGCAGATACGCAGTATTTT	CASSQVSPGADTQYF
TRBD1	TRBV18	few	TRBJ2-1	TGTGCCAGCTCACCTGGGACAGGGGATTACAATGAGCAGTTCTTC	CASSPGTGDYNEQFF
NA	TRBV28	few	TRBJ1-5	TGTGCCAGCAGTACTATCAATCAGCCCCAGCATTTT	CASSTINQPQHF
TRBD2	TRBV7-9	NA	TRBJ2-1	TGTGCCAGCAGCTTGAGACTAGCTCAGGATGAGCAGTTCTTC	CASSLRLAQDEQFF